The T cell receptor (beta chain) described here comes from a study of response to subunit inactivated influenza vaccine. TCRdb reprocessed the RT-PCR reads with MiXCR, giving one entry per CDR3 protein. The data show 650,000 to 800,000 distinct CDR3 sequences, around a sixth seen once. CDR3 length: 13 amino acids. Germline lookup yields CDR1 DFQATT and CDR2 SNEGSKA (reference sequence). Trimming took off 3 bases at V and 8 bases at J, with 14 bases between the two ends. This TCR derives from a man aged 50 to 59 who received an inactivated influenza vaccine. This chain links TRBV20-1 with TRBJ2-1; D call uncertain. The sequencing used PBMCs from blood, collected 4 to 6 days after vaccination. The CDR3: CSASEWARDEQFF. CDR3 in DNA: TGCAGTGCTAGCGAATGGGCGCGCGATGAGCAGTTCTTC.